Listed below are T cell receptor beta chains from one sample, sequenced in a study of cytomegalovirus exposure and HLA in healthy donors. Repertoires were generated with immunoSEQ multiplex PCR, while TCRdb's copy carries only in-frame clones and drops some. This sample has 150,000 to 250,000 clones; more than 75% occur once, and the top ten carry 5.5% to 7%. Sequencing used PBMCs. The receptors were gathered from a woman aged 45-59 years in good health and CMV-seropositive. Both conserved end residues are part of each CDR3. A D gene is named only where the DNA matches it firmly. Only some rows state a clone size, as once, few, many or a class for expanded clones.

CDR3 DNA	CDR3 protein	CDR3 length	V gene	clone size	J gene	D gene
TGTGCCAGCAGCTTGTCGGGACTAGCCGCATCCTACGAGCAGTACTTC	CASSLSGLAASYEQYF	16	TRBV7-6	NA	TRBJ2-7	TRBD2
TGTGCCAGCAGCACTTTCGGGGGGGCCACTAATGAGCAGTTCTTC	CASSTFGGATNEQFF	15	TRBV27	NA	TRBJ2-1	TRBD2
TGTGCCAGCAGCTTAGGGAGCGCAGGGCACACCTACGAGCAGTACTTC	CASSLGSAGHTYEQYF	16	TRBV7-2	NA	TRBJ2-7	NA
TGTGCCAGCTCCTATAGCAATCAGCCCCAGCATTTT	CASSYSNQPQHF	12	TRBV18	NA	TRBJ1-5	NA
TGTGCCAGCAGCGTAGAATCGGGACTAGTCCACGAGCAGTACTTC	CASSVESGLVHEQYF	15	TRBV9	NA	TRBJ2-7	TRBD2
TGCGCCAGCAGCCCGGACAGCACTACCTACAATGAGCAGTTCTTC	CASSPDSTTYNEQFF	15	TRBV4-3	few	TRBJ2-1	NA
TGTGCCAGCAGCGTAGGGCCGGGAGGGTCGAGAAGCTACAATGAGCAGTTCTTC	CASSVGPGGSRSYNEQFF	18	TRBV9	once	TRBJ2-1	TRBD2
TGCGCCAGCAGCTTAACAGGTTGGGATGAAAAACTGTTTTTT	CASSLTGWDEKLFF	14	TRBV5-1	NA	TRBJ1-4	NA
TGTGCCAGCAGTCCCAGGGGACGGACTAATGAAAAACTGTTTTTT	CASSPRGRTNEKLFF	15	TRBV6-1	few	TRBJ1-4	NA
TGTGCCAGCAGTTCTGGGCCCACAGGGGGCGGCACTGAAGCTTTCTTT	CASSSGPTGGGTEAFF	16	TRBV6-5	NA	TRBJ1-1	TRBD1
TGTGCCAGCAGTGAAAGGTGGTTGGGGGGTGCTAACACCGGGGAGCTGTTTTTT	CASSERWLGGANTGELFF	18	TRBV6-1	NA	TRBJ2-2	NA
TGTGCCAGCAGTACTCAACTGAGCTCCTACGAGCAGTACTTC	CASSTQLSSYEQYF	14	TRBV28	NA	TRBJ2-7	NA
TGTGCCAGCAGCTTTGGGGGAGGAAACACTGAAGCTTTCTTT	CASSFGGGNTEAFF	14	TRBV11-2	NA	TRBJ1-1	NA
TGTGCCAGCAGTTCCCGGACTAGCCCTAGCACAGATACGCAGTATTTT	CASSSRTSPSTDTQYF	16	TRBV27	NA	TRBJ2-3	TRBD2
TGTGCCAGCAGTGACGTGGGGGGGGCGGCTTTCTTT	CASSDVGGAAFF	12	TRBV2	NA	TRBJ1-1	NA
TGTGCCGCCTCCGGGACAGGGGGTTACGAGCAGTACTTC	CAASGTGGYEQYF	13	TRBV19	NA	TRBJ2-7	TRBD1